This entry features one T cell receptor (beta chain) sequence. Deletions cut 2 bases from V and 0 bases from J, with 10 bases between. The CDR3 is 15 amino acids. The germline CDR1 and CDR2 sequences are SGHNT and YYREEE (reference sequence). These data are taken from a study of OX40 agonist ivuxolimab in advanced cancers. Libraries were prepared by immunoSEQ multiplex PCR; TCRdb keeps only in-frame clonotypes and omits some of them. The sample has some 26,000 clones; 75% to 80% are singletons. This specimen was CD4+ or CD8+ T cells sorted from blood, taken in a trial of the OX40 agonist ivuxolimab. The V call is TRBV5-4, the J call TRBJ2-3; D ambiguous. The clonotype comes from an adult with an advanced solid tumor such as melanoma, head and neck, liver or kidney cancer. CDR3: CASSFMMRSTDTQYF. CDR3 nucleotides: TGTGCCAGCAGCTTTATGATGAGGAGCACAGATACGCAGTATTTT.